This TCR beta chain was captured in a study of cytomegalovirus exposure and HLA in healthy donors. Looking at the study overall: A prior analysis found 117 million unique TCR beta sequences from approximately 190 million T cells. Study-wide results and limits: Most observed TCR sequences were rare, whereas some public TCRs were detected in many donors. Most CMV-associated TCR beta chains appeared HLA-restricted in a later analysis. Published work reported that the classifier diagnosed cytomegalovirus status with high specificity and sensitivity.

Germline V gene sequence: CDR1 LNHDA, CDR2 SQIVND (reference sequence). Losses at the gene ends were 5 bases for V and 1 base for J; bases not matched to a gene: 16. This CDR3 is built from 19 residues. The PCR employed 60 Vbeta primers together with 13 Jbeta primers. Produced via immunoSEQ multiplex PCR; TCRdb's table is partial and in-frame only. In the table there are over 200,000 clones, around four fifths of which are singletons. Concerning this clone itself: What it binds is unknown.

The chain couples TRBV19 to TRBJ1-1; the match to TRBD1 covers 10 bases. The sample consisted of PBMCs. This TCR was sampled from a woman in her 40s in good health and CMV-seronegative. The CDR3 protein is CASSPLDRGPSRGNTEAFF. CDR3 nucleotides: TGTGCCAGTAGTCCCCTAGACAGGGGGCCTTCCCGCGGGAACACTGAAGCTTTCTTT.